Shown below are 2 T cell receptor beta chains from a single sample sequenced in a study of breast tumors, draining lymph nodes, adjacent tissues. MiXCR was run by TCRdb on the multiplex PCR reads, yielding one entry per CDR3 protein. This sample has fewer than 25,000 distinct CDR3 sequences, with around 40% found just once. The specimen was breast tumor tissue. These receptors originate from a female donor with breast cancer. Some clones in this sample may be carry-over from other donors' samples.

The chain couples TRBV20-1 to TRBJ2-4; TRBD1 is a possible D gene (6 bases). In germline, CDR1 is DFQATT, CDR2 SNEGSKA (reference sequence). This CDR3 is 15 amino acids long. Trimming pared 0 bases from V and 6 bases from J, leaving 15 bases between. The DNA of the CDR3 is TGCAGTGCTAGAGATTACAGGGCCTTTCTAAACATTCAGTACTTC. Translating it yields CSARDYRAFLNIQYF.

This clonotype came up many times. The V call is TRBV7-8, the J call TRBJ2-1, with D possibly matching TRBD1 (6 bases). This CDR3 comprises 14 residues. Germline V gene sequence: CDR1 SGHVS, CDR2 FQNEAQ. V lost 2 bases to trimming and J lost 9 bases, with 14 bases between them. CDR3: CASSLRDNYGEQFF. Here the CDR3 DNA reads TGTGCCAGCAGCTTAAGGGACAATTACGGTGAGCAGTTCTTC.